Following are 19 T cell receptor beta chains from one sample sequenced in a study of blood T cell repertoires in COVID-19. Sequencing used immunoSEQ multiplex PCR; TCRdb keeps in-frame clones, though not all of them. The table has about 170,000 clones, approximately 86% seen once. The sequencing sample was made of peripheral blood. The receptors here all came from a woman of 80 years or more with COVID-19, enrolled during active disease.

This chain connects TRBV2 to TRBJ2-1; TRBD2 matches at 11 bases. The CDR3 consists of 15 residues. The J segment lost 10 bases and the V segment lost 2 bases, leaving 7 bases of the junction unmatched. The germline V gene has CDR1 SNHLY and CDR2 FYNNEI. The CDR3 DNA sequence: TGTGCCAGCAGTGAACGGACTAGCGGGTCGGAAGAGCAGTTCTTC. Its translation is CASSERTSGSEEQFF.

CDR3 DNA: TGTGCCAGCAGCCAGGCTGGGACAGCCAATGAGCAGTTCTTC. It translates to CASSQAGTANEQFF. The V and J genes are TRBV4-2 and TRBJ2-1; TRBD1 agrees at 7 bases. This CDR3 spans 14 amino acids. Germline CDR1 is LGHNA and CDR2 is YNFKEQ. V trimming: 3 bases; J trimming: 6 bases; junction bases outside the gene matches: 5.

CDR3 DNA: TGTGCCAGCAGCTTAGGCTTGGGGGCGGCTGGAAACACCATATATTTT. The encoded protein is CASSLGLGAAGNTIYF. This rearrangement joins TRBV13 to TRBJ1-3; TRBD1 might be the D (6 bases). The V and J ends lost 0 bases and 2 bases respectively, with 11 bases between them. This CDR3 comprises 16 residues. From germline, CDR1 is PRHDT and CDR2 FYEKMQ (reference sequence).

This clone is a singleton in its sample. The chain carries TRBV3-1 (or the pseudogene TRBV3-2) and TRBJ1-1; D is possibly TRBD1 (5 bases). CDR3 length: 13 amino acids. Germline lookup yields CDR1 LGHDT and CDR2 YNNKEL (reference sequence). V lost 0 bases to trimming and J lost 8 bases, with 10 bases between them. In nucleotides, the CDR3 is TGTGCCAGCAGCCAAGACCGGACAACCGAAGCTTTCTTT. Translated, it gives CASSQDRTTEAFF.

This sequence joins TRBV18 and TRBJ2-5; D is undetermined. This CDR3 is 15 amino acids long. The germline V gene has CDR1 KGHSH and CDR2 LQKENI. V dropped 0 bases and J dropped 0 bases, with 8 bases sitting between them. CDR3 sequence (DNA): TGTGCCAGCTCACCACCCGTCCTGTACCAAGAGACCCAGTACTTC. This sequence encodes CASSPPVLYQETQYF.

This clone has just one count. The V gene is TRBV12-3 or TRBV12-4, the J gene TRBJ1-5; D remains unclear. This CDR3 has 12 residues. The germline V and J ends were trimmed by 6 bases and 9 bases, with 12 bases remaining between them. Here the CDR3 DNA reads TGTGCCAGCAGCCCTCCCATCGGGCCCCAGCATTTT. It is translated as CASSPPIGPQHF.

This chain connects TRBV27 to TRBJ2-3, with D perhaps matching TRBD2 (6 bases). The CDR3 covers 14 residues. The V gene's germline CDR1 is MNHEY and CDR2 SMNVEV (reference sequence). Trimming took 3 bases from V and 3 from J, leaving 10 bases between them. The CDR3 bases are TGTGCCAGCAGTTTTTGGGGGACTACAGATACGCAGTATTTT. Protein: CASSFWGTTDTQYF.

The chain is built from TRBV9 and TRBJ1-6; D remains unclear. Trimming removed 4 bases from V and 0 bases from J, with 11 bases in between. Germline assignment: CDR1 SGDLS and CDR2 YYNGEE. This CDR3 is 16 amino acids long. CDR3: CASSTYGSSYNSPLHF. CDR3 coding DNA: TGTGCCAGCAGCACGTATGGCAGCTCCTATAATTCACCCCTCCACTTT.

The count of this clone is one. The rearrangement uses TRBV7-9 and TRBJ2-5; D may be TRBD1 (6 bases). V was pared by 5 bases and J by 5 bases, with 12 bases between. The CDR3 is 13 residues long. Germline CDR1 is SEHNR and CDR2 is FQNEAQ (reference sequence). CDR3 in amino acids: CASSLTGPETQYF. The CDR3 coding sequence is TGTGCCAGCAGCCTGACAGGTCCCGAGACCCAGTACTTC.

This clone was found a few times. The chain couples TRBV7-9 to TRBJ2-2; possible D gene TRBD1, 5 bases. V lost 5 bases and J lost 3, with 13 bases in between. Germline CDR1 SEHNR, CDR2 FQNEAQ (reference sequence). The CDR3 totals 15 residues. The CDR3 sequence: CASSPRVLDTGELFF. DNA of the CDR3: TGTGCCAGCAGCCCCAGGGTGCTGGACACCGGGGAGCTGTTTTTT.

This clone occurred a few times. This CDR3 reads CASSGDTNQPQHF. The CDR3 DNA follows: TGCGCCAGCAGCGGGGACACCAACCAGCCCCAGCATTTT. The chain couples TRBV10-1 to TRBJ1-5; possible D gene TRBD1, 6 bases. V lost 6 bases and J lost 7, with 13 bases in between. Per germline, CDR1 WNHNN and CDR2 SYGVQD (reference sequence). This CDR3 comprises 13 residues.

The rearrangement uses TRBV10-3 and TRBJ2-7; D may be TRBD2 (6 bases). There are 12 residues in the CDR3. Germline CDR1 is ENHRY and CDR2 is SYGVKD. V was pared by 6 bases and J by 5 bases, with 11 bases between. CDR3 coding DNA: TGTGCCATCAGCGGGAGACCCCACGAGCAGTACTTC. Its translation: CAISGRPHEQYF.

Worth noting for this clone: At one boundary the junction diverges from the germline segment, which might be a read error. This chain uses TRBV10-3 with TRBJ2-3; TRBD2 might be the D (7 bases). This CDR3 is built from 12 residues. Germline V lookup: CDR1 ENHRY, CDR2 SYGVKD. This CDR3 reads CAISELGRGGNF. CDR3 sequence (DNA): TGTGCCATCAGTGAGCTTGGCAGGGGAGGGAATTTT.

The V gene is TRBV28, the J gene TRBJ1-5; 11 bases are a match to TRBD1. Trimming cost V 8 bases and J 7 bases; bases outside gene matches: 16. The V gene's germline CDR1 is MDHEN and CDR2 SYDVKM. The CDR3 contains 17 residues. The CDR3: CASRVTTGTGGRQPQHF. DNA for the CDR3: TGTGCCAGCCGTGTTACTACCGGGACAGGGGGAAGGCAGCCCCAGCATTTT.

This clone was detected only once. This chain uses TRBV11-3 with TRBJ2-3; 7 bases map to TRBD2. V was clipped by 1 base and J by 0 bases; unmatched bases: 1. This CDR3 contains 15 residues. CDR1 is SGHNT, CDR2 YENEEA, per germline. CDR3: CASSLAGGSTDTQYF. As DNA, the CDR3 is TGTGCCAGCAGCTTAGCGGGGGGAAGCACAGATACGCAGTATTTT.

This clone occurred a few times. The rearrangement uses TRBV12-3 or TRBV12-4 and TRBJ1-2; TRBD1 is a possible D gene (6 bases). Trimming stripped 8 bases from V and 6 bases from J, with 16 bases between. The CDR3 spans 13 residues. CDR3 in DNA: TGTGCCAGCGCCGCATGGACAGCGAATGGCTACACCTTC. It translates to CASAAWTANGYTF.

This chain joins TRBV20-1 and TRBJ1-4; no firm D call. The ends were cut back, 5 bases at V and 8 bases at J, with 6 bases in the middle. Germline V gene lookup returns CDR1 DFQATT and CDR2 SNEGSKA (reference sequence). The CDR3 sequence is 10 residues long. This CDR3 is CSARREKLFF. Here the CDR3 DNA reads TGCAGTGCTCGTAGAGAAAAACTGTTTTTT.

The chain combines TRBV28 with TRBJ1-2; D is ambiguous. There are 14 residues in the CDR3. V dropped 3 bases and J dropped 4 bases, with 12 bases sitting between them. The germline V gene has CDR1 MDHEN and CDR2 SYDVKM. The CDR3 region is CASSFIAGSYGYTF. The CDR3, as DNA: TGTGCCAGCAGTTTTATAGCCGGTAGCTATGGCTACACCTTC.

This chain connects TRBV4-1 to TRBJ1-1; D gene unclear. Germline V gene lookup returns CDR1 MGHRA and CDR2 YSYEKL. CDR3 length: 14 amino acids. The V end was cut by 2 bases, the J end by 7 bases, with 14 bases between. CDR3 coding DNA: TGCGCCAGCAGCCAACAGGAGGGCCCCTATGAAGCTTTCTTT. Residues: CASSQQEGPYEAFF.